A single TCR beta chain is shown here with its context. As handled by the study authors: Amplification from reference gene primers served as the basis for estimated nucleated cell counts. Sequencing used immunoSEQ multiplex PCR; TCRdb keeps in-frame clones, though not all of them. V, J and clone size are those of that table, while D and trimming were read from the DNA. Of 80,000 to 100,000 clones listed, 70% to 90% are singletons. The sample is drawn from a study of blood T cell repertoires in COVID-19. Turning to the study itself: The United States, Italy and Spain supplied acute and convalescent COVID-19 samples. PBMCs, B-cell-depleted T cells, or T cells were the source of the cDNA or gDNA that made up the material.

This CDR3 spans 18 amino acids. CDR1 SEHNR and CDR2 FQNEAQ come from the germline V gene (reference sequence). Unmatched junction bases numbered 16, after V lost 5 bases and J lost 3 bases. The origin of this receptor is a woman aged 55-69 years in a cohort sampled during active or convalescent COVID-19. The chain employs TRBV7-9 and TRBJ2-5, with 9 bases that match TRBD2. Sample: peripheral blood. The CDR3 nucleotides read TGTGCCAGCAGCCTCCTTTGGGGGAGCGGGGGGTTGGAAGAGACCCAGTACTTC. Protein: CASSLLWGSGGLEETQYF.